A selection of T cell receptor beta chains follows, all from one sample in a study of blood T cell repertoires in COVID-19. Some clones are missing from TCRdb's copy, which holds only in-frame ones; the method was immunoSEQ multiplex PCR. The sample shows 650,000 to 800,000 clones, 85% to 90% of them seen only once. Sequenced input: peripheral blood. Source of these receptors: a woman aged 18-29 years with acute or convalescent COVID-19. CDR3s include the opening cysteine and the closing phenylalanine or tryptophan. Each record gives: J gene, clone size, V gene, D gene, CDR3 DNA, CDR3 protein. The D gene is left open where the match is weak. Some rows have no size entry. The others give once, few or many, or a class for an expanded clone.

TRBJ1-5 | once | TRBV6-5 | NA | TGTGCCAGCAGGGGGGCAGACAATCAGCCCCAGCATTTT | CASRGADNQPQHF
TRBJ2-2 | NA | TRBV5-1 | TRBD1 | TGCGCCAGCAGCTTGGTACAGGGGAGCGCCGGGGAGCTGTTTTTT | CASSLVQGSAGELFF
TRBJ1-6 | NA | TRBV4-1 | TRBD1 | TGCGCCAGCAGCCTTACAGGGACAGGGTTAAATTCACCCCTCCACTTT | CASSLTGTGLNSPLHF
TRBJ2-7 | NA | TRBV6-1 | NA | TGTGCCAGCAGTGACCGACTTAAACAGGGTAGCTCCTACGAGCAGTACTTC | CASSDRLKQGSSYEQYF
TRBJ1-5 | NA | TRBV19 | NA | TGTGCCAGTAGGGAGACGTTAGCCCAGCCCCAGCATTTT | CASRETLAQPQHF
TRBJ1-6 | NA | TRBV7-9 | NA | TGTGCCAGCAGCTTAAGTGTAAGGGGCTCCTATAATTCACCCCTCCACTTT | CASSLSVRGSYNSPLHF
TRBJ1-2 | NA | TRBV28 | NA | TGTGCCAGCAGTTCCGAGTCCCTCGCACGTGGTGGCTACACCTTC | CASSSESLARGGYTF
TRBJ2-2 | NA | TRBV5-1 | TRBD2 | TGCGCCAGCAGCTTGGCGCGGACTAGCGGTGCCGGGGAGCTGTTTTTT | CASSLARTSGAGELFF
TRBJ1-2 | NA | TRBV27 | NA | TGTGCCAGCAGTGAAGAAGGCAGGGGATACTATGGCTACACCTTC | CASSEEGRGYYGYTF
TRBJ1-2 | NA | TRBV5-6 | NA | TGTGCCAGCAGCTTAAGAGGGCGCGACTATGGCTACACCTTC | CASSLRGRDYGYTF
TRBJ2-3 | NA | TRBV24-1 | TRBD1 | TGTGCCACCAGTGCCACCGGGACAGGGCCCACAGATACGCAGTATTTT | CATSATGTGPTDTQYF
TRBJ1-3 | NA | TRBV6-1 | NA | TGTGCCAGCAGTGACCCTAGACAGGCCCGCTCTGGAAACACCATATATTTT | CASSDPRQARSGNTIYF
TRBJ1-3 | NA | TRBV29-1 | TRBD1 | TGCAGCGTGACGGACAGGGCTGGAAACACCATATATTTT | CSVTDRAGNTIYF
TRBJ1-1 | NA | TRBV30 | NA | TGTGCCTGGAGCCTCACACCGAACACTGAAGCTTTCTTT | CAWSLTPNTEAFF
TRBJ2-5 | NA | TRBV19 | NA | TGTGCCAGTAGTATAGTCCCGGACATCCCGATAGGAGAGACCCAGTACTTC | CASSIVPDIPIGETQYF
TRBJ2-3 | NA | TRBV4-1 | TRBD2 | TGCGCCAGCAGCCTCCAGCGGGGATCCACAGATACGCAGTATTTT | CASSLQRGSTDTQYF
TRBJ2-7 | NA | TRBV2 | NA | TGTGCCAGCACCGGCGACAGCGTGGGGTCCTACGAGCAGTACTTC | CASTGDSVGSYEQYF
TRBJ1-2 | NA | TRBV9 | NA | TGTGCCAGCAGCGTAGGGGGAGGAGGTGGCTACACCTTC | CASSVGGGGGYTF
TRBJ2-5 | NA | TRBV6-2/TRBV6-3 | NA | TGTGCCAGCAGTCGCCACGGACAGCCGCCTATACAAGAGACCCAGTACTTC | CASSRHGQPPIQETQYF
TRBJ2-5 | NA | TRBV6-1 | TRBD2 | TGTGCCAGCAGTGAAGGGGTAGCGGGGTACCAAGAGACCCAGTACTTC | CASSEGVAGYQETQYF
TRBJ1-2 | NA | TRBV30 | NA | TGTGCCTGGAGTCGACAGGACTATGGCTACACCTTC | CAWSRQDYGYTF
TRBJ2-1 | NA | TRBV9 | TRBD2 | TGTGCCAGCAGCACCAGCGGGGGGGACTACAATGAGCAGTTCTTC | CASSTSGGDYNEQFF
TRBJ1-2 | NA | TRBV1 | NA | TGCACCAGCAGCCAAGTGGGGCAATCGAAGGAAGGTAGACAGGGAGAGGGCTACACCTTC | CTSSQVGQSKEGRQGEGYTF
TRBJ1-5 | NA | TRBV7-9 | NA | TGTGCCAGCAGCTTAGGGGGAGTCGGGAATCAGCCCCAGCATTTT | CASSLGGVGNQPQHF
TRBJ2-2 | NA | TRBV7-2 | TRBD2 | TGTGCCAGCAGCTTAGCGTTCCAGCGGGGGAACACCGGGGAGCTGTTTTTT | CASSLAFQRGNTGELFF
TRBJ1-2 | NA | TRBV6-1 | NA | TGTGCCAGCAGTGTTCTATTTCCTCGGAGGCTTAACTATGGCTACACCTTC | CASSVLFPRRLNYGYTF
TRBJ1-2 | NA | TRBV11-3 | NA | TGTGCCAGCAGCTTTGCCAGCTATGGCTACACCTTC | CASSFASYGYTF
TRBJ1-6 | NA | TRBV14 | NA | TGTGCCAGCAGCCCTTCGGGGGTATCACCCCTCCACTTT | CASSPSGVSPLHF
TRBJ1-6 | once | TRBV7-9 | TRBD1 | TGTGCCAGCAGCCCCCTAGCTCCGACAGGGACTAATTCACCCCTCCACTTT | CASSPLAPTGTNSPLHF
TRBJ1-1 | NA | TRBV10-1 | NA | TGCGCCAGCAGTGAGTGTAAGGACTCTGAAGCTTTCTTT | CASSECKDSEAFF
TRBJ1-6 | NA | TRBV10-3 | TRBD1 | TGTGCCATCAGTTCAGGGACAGCTAATTCACCCCTCCACTTT | CAISSGTANSPLHF
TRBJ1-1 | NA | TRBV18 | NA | TGTGCCAGCTCACCAGGGGCTAGGGTGAAGGACACTGAAGCTTTCTTT | CASSPGARVKDTEAFF
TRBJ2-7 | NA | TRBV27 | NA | TGTGCCAGCACCTCCTTCGACAGACCCGTGGCTGAGCAGTACTTC | CASTSFDRPVAEQYF
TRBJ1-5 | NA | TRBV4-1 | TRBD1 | TGCGCCAGCAGCTCACGGTGGGACAGTAGCAATCAGCCCCAGCATTTT | CASSSRWDSSNQPQHF
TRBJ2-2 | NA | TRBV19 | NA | TGTGCCAGTACTATGGGGACTCCTCCAAGCGGGGAGCTGTTTTTT | CASTMGTPPSGELFF
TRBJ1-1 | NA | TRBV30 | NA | TGTGCCTGGAGCCAGGGTGACACTGAAGCTTTCTTT | CAWSQGDTEAFF
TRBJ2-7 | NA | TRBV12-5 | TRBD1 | TGTGCTAGTGGCTTAGACTCCTGGGACAGGGGGCACGAGCAGTACTTC | CASGLDSWDRGHEQYF
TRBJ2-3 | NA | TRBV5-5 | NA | TGTGCCAGCCCATCCGGCCCGGGAGCAAGCACAGATACGCAGTATTTT | CASPSGPGASTDTQYF
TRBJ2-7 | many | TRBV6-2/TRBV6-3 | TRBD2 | TGTGCCAGCAGTTATTCGGGCGGGGGGAGTTACGAGCAGTACTTC | CASSYSGGGSYEQYF
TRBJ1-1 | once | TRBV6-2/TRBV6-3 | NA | TGTGCCAGCAGTTCCTTCAGTGTGAACACTGAAGCTTTCTTT | CASSSFSVNTEAFF
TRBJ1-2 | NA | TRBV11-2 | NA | TGTGCCAGCAGCCCGGGGGGAGGGGGATATGGCTACACCTTC | CASSPGGGGYGYTF
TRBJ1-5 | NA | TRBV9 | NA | TGTGCCAGCAGCGCAGGGACAACTAGCAATCAGCCCCAGCATTTT | CASSAGTTSNQPQHF
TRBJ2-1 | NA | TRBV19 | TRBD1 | TGTGCCAGTAGCGACGGGACAGGGAGCCTTTACAATGAGCAGTTCTTC | CASSDGTGSLYNEQFF
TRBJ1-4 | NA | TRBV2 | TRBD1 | TGTGCCAGCAGTGGGGACAGGGCGCGTGAAAAACTGTTTTTT | CASSGDRAREKLFF
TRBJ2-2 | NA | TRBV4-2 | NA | TGTGCCAGCTCAGCGGGTTCGAACACCGGGGAGCTGTTTTTT | CASSAGSNTGELFF
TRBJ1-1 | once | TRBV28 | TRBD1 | TGTGCCAGCAGCCCAGGACAGGGCTACGCTGAAGCTTTCTTT | CASSPGQGYAEAFF
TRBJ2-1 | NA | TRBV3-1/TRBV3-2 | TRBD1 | TGTGCCAGCAGCCCGCCTCAGACAGGGAACCTTAACAATGAGCAGTTCTTC | CASSPPQTGNLNNEQFF
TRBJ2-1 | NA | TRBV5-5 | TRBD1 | TGTGCCAGCAGCACCAAAGAGGGGGCAGGGTACAATGAGCAGTTCTTC | CASSTKEGAGYNEQFF
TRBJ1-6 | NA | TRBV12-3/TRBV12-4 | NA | TGTGCCAGCAGTTTTAGAAATTCACCCCTCCACTTT | CASSFRNSPLHF
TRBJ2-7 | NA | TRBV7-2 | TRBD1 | TGTGCCAGCAGCTCCGGGGGACAGGTCCTCTCCTACGAGCAGTACTTC | CASSSGGQVLSYEQYF
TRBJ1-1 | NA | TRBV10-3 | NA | TGTGCCATCAGTGACAAAACGACACGGGGACTTGCGATGACTTTCTTT | CAISDKTTRGLAMTFF
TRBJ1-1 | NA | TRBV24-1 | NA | TGTGCCACCAGTGATTTGAATGCGTGGGGGGGGGCTTTCTTT | CATSDLNAWGGAFF
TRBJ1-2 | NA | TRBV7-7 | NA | TGTGCCAGCAGCTTAGTTCCCCCGCTGGAGGACGATTTTAACTATGGCTACACCTTC | CASSLVPPLEDDFNYGYTF
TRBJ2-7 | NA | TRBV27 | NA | TGTGCCAGCAGTCCGGAACAGGGATTCCCCTACGAGCAGTACTTC | CASSPEQGFPYEQYF